This record concerns one T cell receptor (beta chain) sequence. Its specificity is not known. Germline assignment: CDR1 SGHRS and CDR2 YFSETQ. The V gene end was trimmed by 4 bases and the J gene end by 2 bases; junction bases not matched to a gene: 11. The CDR3 has 16 amino acids. This sample is drawn from a study of T cell responses to AZD1222 COVID-19 vaccine. Study information: Pooled in the analysis were second doses at about 4 or about 12 weeks. Study findings and constraints: Nearly half of spike-specific TCRs reportedly target variant regions that are unmutated in the B.1.351 and B.1.1.7 variants. Spike-specific TCR breadth and depth both grew after two AZD1222 doses.

Measured with immunoSEQ multiplex PCR; TCRdb has only the in-frame clones, and not every one. This table has about 130,000 clones, 65% to 90% appearing once. The chain recombines TRBV5-1 with TRBJ2-5; 7 positions agree with TRBD2. This sequence was found in an adult in good health. Sequences were derived from peripheral blood, sampled on day 0 of AZD1222 vaccination. CDR3 coding DNA: TGCGCCAGCAGCCCCACCCTGGCTAGCGGTCAAGAGACCCAGTACTTC. The encoded protein is CASSPTLASGQETQYF.